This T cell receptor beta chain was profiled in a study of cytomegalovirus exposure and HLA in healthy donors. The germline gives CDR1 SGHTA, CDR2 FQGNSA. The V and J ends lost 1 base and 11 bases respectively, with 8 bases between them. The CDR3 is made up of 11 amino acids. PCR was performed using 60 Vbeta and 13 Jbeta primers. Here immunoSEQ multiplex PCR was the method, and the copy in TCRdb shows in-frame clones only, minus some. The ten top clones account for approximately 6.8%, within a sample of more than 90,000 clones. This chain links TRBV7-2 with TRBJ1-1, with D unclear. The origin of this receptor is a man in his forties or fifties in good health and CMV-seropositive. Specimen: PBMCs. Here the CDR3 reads CASSLGPRAFF. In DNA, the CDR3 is TGTGCCAGCAGCTTAGGCCCGAGGGCTTTCTTT.